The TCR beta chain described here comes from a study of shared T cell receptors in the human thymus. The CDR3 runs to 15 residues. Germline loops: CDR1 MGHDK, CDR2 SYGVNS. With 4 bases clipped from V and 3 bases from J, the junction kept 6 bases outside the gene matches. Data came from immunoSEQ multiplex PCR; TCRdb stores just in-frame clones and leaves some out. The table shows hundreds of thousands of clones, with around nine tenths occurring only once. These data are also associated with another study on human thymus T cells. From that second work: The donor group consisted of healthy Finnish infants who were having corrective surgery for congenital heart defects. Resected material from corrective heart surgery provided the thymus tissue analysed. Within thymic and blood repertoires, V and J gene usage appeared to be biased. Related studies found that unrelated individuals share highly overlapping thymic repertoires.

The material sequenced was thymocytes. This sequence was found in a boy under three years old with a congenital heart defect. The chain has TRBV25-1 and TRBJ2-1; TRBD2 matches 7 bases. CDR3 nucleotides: TGTGCCAGCAGTGCTTTTAGGGACTACTACAATGAGCAGTTCTTC. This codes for CASSAFRDYYNEQFF. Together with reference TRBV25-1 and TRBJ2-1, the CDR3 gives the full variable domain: EADIYQTPRYLVIGTGKKITLECSQTMGHDKMYWYQQDPGMELHLIHYSYGVNSTEKGDLSSESTVSRIRTEHFPLTLESARPSHTSQYLCASSAFRDYYNEQFFGPGTRLTVL.